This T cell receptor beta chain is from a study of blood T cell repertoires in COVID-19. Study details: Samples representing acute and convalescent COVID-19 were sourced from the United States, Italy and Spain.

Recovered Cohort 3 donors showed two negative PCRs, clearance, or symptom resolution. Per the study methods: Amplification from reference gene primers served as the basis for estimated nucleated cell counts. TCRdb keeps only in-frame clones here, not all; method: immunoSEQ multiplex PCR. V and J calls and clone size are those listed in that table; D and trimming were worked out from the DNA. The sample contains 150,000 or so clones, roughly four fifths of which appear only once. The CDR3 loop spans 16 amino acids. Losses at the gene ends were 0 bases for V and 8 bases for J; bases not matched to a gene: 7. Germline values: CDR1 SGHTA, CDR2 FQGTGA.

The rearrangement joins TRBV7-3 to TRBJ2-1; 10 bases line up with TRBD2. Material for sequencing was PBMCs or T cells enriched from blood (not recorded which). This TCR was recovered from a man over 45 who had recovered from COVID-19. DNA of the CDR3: TGTGCCAGCAGCTTAACGGGTAGCGGGGGGTTAGATGAGCAGTTCTTC. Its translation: CASSLTGSGGLDEQFF.